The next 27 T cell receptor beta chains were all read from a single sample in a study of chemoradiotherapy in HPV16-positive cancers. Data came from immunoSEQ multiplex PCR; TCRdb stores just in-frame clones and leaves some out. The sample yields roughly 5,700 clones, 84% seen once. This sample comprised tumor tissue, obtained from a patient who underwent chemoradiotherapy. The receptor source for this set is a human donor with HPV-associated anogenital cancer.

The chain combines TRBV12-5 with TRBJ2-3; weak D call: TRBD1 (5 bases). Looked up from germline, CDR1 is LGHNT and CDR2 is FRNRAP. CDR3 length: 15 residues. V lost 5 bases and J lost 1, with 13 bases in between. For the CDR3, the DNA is TGTGCTAGTGGTGGGGCCCTGTGGGGCACAGATACGCAGTATTTT. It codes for CASGGALWGTDTQYF.

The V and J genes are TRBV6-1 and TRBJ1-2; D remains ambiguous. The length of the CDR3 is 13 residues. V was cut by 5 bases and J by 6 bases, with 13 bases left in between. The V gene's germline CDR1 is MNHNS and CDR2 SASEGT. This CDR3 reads CASSLDRFNGYTF. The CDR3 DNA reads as TGTGCCAGCAGTTTGGACCGATTCAATGGCTACACCTTC.

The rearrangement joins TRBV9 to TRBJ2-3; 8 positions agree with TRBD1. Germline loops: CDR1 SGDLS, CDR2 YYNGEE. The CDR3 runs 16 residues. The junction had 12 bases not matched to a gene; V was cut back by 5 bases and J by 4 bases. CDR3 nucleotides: TGTGCCAGCAGTGACGGACAGGGTGGGATGTCAGATACGCAGTATTTT. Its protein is CASSDGQGGMSDTQYF.

This CDR3 is CASSQALAGGSYEQYF. CDR3 nucleotides: TGTGCCAGCAGCCAAGCTCTAGCGGGGGGGTCCTACGAGCAGTACTTC. The V and J genes are TRBV5-5 and TRBJ2-7; 12 bases fit TRBD2. CDR3 length equals 16 residues. The J segment lost 1 base and the V segment lost 4 bases, leaving 6 bases of the junction unmatched. From germline, CDR1 is SGHKS and CDR2 YYEKEE (reference sequence).

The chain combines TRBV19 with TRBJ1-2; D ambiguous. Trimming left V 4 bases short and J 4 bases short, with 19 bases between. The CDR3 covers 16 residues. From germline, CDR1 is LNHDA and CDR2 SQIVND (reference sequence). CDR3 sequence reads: CASSRQAQISSYGYTF. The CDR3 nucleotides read TGTGCCAGTAGTAGGCAGGCCCAGATCTCGAGCTATGGCTACACCTTC.

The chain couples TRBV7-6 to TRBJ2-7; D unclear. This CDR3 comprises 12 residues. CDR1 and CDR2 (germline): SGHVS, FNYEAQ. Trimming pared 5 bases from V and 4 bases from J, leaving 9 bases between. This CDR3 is CASSPDWYEQYF. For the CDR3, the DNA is TGTGCCAGCAGCCCAGACTGGTACGAGCAGTACTTC. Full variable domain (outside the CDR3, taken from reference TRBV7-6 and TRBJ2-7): GAGVSQSPRYKVTKRGQDVALRCDPISGHVSLYWYRQALGQGPEFLTYFNYEAQQDKSGLPNDRFSAERPEGSISTLTIQRTEQRDSAMYRCASSPDWYEQYFGPGTRLTVT.

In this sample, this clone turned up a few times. The chain's CDR3 is CASSPEGGRGRYEQYF. The CDR3 DNA reads TGTGCCAGCAGCCCTGAGGGGGGACGGGGCCGCTACGAGCAGTACTTC. V usage is TRBV5-4 and J usage is TRBJ2-7; D may match TRBD1 or TRBD2 (6 bases each). Germline-derived CDR1 and CDR2 are SGHNT and YYREEE (reference sequence). Trimming took off 4 bases at V and 3 bases at J, with 20 bases between the two ends. The CDR3 loop spans 16 amino acids.

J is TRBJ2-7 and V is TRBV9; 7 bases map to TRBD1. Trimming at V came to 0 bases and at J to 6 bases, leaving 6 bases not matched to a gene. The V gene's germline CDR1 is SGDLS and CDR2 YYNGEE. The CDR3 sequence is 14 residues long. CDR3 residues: CASSVGNRGPEQYF. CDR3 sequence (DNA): TGTGCCAGCAGCGTAGGAAACAGGGGACCCGAGCAGTACTTC. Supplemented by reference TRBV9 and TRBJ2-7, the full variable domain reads DSGVTQTPKHLITATGQRVTLRCSPRSGDLSVYWYQQSLDQGLQFLIQYYNGEERAKGNILERFSAQQFPDLHSELNLSSLELGDSALYFCASSVGNRGPEQYFGPGTRLTVT.

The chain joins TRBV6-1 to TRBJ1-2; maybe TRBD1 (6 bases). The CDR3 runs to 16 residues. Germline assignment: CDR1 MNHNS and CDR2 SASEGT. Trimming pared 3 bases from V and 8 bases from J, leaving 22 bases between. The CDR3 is CASSEPRVDQGSGYTF. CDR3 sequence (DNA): TGTGCCAGCAGTGAGCCCCGGGTTGATCAGGGGAGCGGCTACACCTTC.

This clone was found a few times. CDR3 coding DNA: TGTGCCAGCAGTTACCGGGACAGGGAGGATTCACCCCTCCACTTT. Encoded protein: CASSYRDREDSPLHF. J is TRBJ1-6 and V is TRBV6-6; TRBD1 matches 9 bases. Losses at the gene ends were 2 bases for V and 8 bases for J; bases not matched to a gene: 4. There are 15 residues in the CDR3. Germline assignment: CDR1 MNHNY and CDR2 SVGAGI (reference sequence).

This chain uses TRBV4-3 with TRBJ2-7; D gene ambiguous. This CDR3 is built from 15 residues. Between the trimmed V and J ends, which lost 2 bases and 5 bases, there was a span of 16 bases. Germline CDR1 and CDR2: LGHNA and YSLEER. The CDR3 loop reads CASSQFGKSDDEQYF. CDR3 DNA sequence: TGCGCCAGCAGCCAATTTGGCAAGAGTGACGACGAGCAGTACTTC.

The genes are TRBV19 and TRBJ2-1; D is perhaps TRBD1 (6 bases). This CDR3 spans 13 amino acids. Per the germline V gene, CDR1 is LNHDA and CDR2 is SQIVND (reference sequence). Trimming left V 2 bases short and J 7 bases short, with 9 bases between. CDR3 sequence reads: CASSITGWNEQFF. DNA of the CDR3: TGTGCCAGTAGTATAACAGGGTGGAATGAGCAGTTCTTC.

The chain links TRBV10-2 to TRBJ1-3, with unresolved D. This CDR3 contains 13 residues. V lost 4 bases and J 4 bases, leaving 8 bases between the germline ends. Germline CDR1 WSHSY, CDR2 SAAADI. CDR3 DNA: TGCGCCAGCAGTGGCGTCCGAGGAAACACCATATATTTT. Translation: CASSGVRGNTIYF.

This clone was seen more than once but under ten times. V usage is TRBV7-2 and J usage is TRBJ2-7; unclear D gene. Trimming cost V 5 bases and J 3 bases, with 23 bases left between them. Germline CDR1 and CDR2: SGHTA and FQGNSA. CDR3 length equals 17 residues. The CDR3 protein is CASSPRYSTVLNYEQYF. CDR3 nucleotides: TGTGCCAGCAGCCCCCGGTACTCGACCGTCCTCAACTACGAGCAGTACTTC.

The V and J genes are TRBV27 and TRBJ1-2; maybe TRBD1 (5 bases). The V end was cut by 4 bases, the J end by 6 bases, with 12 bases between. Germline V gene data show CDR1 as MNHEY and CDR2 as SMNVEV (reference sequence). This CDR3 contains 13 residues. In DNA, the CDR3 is TGTGCCAGCAGTTCGTGGGGGAGGGATGGCTACACCTTC. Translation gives CASSSWGRDGYTF.

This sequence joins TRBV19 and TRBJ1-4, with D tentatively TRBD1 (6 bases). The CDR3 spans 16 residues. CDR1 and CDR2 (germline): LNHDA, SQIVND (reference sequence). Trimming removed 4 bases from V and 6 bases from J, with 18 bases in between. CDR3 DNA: TGTGCCAGTAGTAAACAGGGTCAGGCGCGGTATGAAAAACTGTTTTTT. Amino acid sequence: CASSKQGQARYEKLFF.

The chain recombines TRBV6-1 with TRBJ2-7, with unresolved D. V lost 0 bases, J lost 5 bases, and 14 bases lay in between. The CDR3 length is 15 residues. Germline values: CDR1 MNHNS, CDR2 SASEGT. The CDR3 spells CASSEARQRGDEQYF. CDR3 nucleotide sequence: TGTGCCAGCAGTGAAGCACGGCAGCGCGGCGACGAGCAGTACTTC.

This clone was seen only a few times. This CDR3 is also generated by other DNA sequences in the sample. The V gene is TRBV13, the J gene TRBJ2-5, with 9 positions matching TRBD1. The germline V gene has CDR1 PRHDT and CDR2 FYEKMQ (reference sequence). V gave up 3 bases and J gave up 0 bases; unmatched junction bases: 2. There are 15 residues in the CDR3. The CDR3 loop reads CASSLGQGYQETQYF. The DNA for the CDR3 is TGTGCCAGCAGCTTGGGACAGGGATACCAAGAGACCCAGTACTTC.

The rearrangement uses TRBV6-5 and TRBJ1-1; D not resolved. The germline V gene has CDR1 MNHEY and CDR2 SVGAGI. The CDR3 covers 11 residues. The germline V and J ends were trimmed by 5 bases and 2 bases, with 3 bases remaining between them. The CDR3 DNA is TGTGCCAGCAGTCATAACACTGAAGCTTTCTTT. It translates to CASSHNTEAFF.

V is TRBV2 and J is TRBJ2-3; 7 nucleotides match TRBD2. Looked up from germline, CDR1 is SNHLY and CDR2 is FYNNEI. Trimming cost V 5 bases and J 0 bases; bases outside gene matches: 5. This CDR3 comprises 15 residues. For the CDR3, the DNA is TGTGCCAGCAGTTTGGAACTAGCGAGCACAGATACGCAGTATTTT. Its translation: CASSLELASTDTQYF.

The CDR3 sequence is CASSERDGNYGYTF. CDR3 bases: TGCGCCAGCAGTGAAAGGGACGGGAACTATGGCTACACCTTC. The chain combines TRBV10-2 with TRBJ1-2; tentative D call: TRBD1 (5 bases). CDR3 length: 14 residues. Germline V CDR1 and CDR2: WSHSY, SAAADI. The ends were cut back, 3 bases at V and 2 bases at J, with 10 bases in the middle.

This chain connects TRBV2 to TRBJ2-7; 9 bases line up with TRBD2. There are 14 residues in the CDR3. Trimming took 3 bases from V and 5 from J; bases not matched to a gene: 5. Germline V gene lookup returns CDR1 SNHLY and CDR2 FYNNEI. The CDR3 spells CASSDSGGFNEQYF. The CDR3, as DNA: TGTGCCAGCAGTGACAGCGGGGGGTTCAACGAGCAGTACTTC.

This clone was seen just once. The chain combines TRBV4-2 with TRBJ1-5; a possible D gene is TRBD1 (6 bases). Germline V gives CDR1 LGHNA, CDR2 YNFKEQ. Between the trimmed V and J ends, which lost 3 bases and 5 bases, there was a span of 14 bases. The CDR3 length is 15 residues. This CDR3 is CASSQVGGPYQPQHF. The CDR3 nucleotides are TGTGCCAGCAGCCAGGTGGGGGGCCCGTATCAGCCCCAGCATTTT.

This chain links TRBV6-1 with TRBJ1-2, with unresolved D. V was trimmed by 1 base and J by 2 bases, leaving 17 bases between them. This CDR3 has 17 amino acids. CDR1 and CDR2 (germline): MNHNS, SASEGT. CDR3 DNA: TGTGCCAGCAGTGAAGGCTACATAACTCTTTCCAACTATGGCTACACCTTC. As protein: CASSEGYITLSNYGYTF.

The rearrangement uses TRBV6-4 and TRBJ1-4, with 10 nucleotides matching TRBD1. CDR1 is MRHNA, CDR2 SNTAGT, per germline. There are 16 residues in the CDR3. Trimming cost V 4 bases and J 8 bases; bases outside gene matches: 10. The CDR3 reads CASSASTGTGVEKLFF. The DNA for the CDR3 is TGTGCCAGCAGTGCGTCAACCGGGACAGGGGTAGAAAAACTGTTTTTT.

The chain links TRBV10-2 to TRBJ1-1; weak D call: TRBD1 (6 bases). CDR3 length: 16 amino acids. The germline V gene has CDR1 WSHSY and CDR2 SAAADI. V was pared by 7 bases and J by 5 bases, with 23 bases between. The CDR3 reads CASTTPGGGRGTEAFF. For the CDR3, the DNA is TGCGCCAGCACCACCCCCGGCGGGGGGCGCGGGACTGAAGCTTTCTTT.

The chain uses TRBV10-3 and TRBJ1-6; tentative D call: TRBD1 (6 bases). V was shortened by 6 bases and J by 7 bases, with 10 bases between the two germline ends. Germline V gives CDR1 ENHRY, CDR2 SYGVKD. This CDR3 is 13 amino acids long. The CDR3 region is CAISERGNSPLHF. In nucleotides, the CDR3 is TGTGCCATCAGCGAGAGGGGGAATTCACCCCTCCACTTT.